This TCR beta chain was identified in a study of cytomegalovirus exposure and HLA in healthy donors. Overall study findings and caveats: Immune exposure information comprised only CMV serostatus.

As regards this clone: Antigen specificity is unknown.

PCR primers comprised 60 Vbeta and 13 Jbeta primers. Here immunoSEQ multiplex PCR was the method, and the copy in TCRdb shows in-frame clones only, minus some. The top ten clones hold 2.5% of a sample with 160,000 or so clones, approximately 72% of them seen once. The clonotype comes from a human donor in good health. Source material: PBMCs.

The CDR3 nucleotides are TGTGCCAGCAGTGCCCCGACAGGGGAGGCCTACGAGCAGTACTTC. Its translation: CASSAPTGEAYEQYF. J is TRBJ2-7 and V is TRBV25-1, with TRBD1 identical over 8 bases. The CDR3 length is 15 residues. In germline, CDR1 is MGHDK, CDR2 SYGVNS. V trimming: 4 bases; J trimming: 2 bases; junction bases outside the gene matches: 7.